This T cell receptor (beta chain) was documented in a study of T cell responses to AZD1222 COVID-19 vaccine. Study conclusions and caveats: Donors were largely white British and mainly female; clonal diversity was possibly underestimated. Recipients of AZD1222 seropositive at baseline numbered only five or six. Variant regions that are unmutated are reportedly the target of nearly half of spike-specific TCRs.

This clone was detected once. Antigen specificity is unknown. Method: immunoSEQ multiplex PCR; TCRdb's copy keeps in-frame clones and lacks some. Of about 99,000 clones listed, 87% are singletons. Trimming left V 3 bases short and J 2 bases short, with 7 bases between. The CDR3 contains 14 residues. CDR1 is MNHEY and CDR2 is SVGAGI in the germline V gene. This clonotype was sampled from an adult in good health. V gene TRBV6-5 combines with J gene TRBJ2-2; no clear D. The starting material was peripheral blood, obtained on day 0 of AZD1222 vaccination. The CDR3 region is CASSYGLNTGELFF. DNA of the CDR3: TGTGCCAGCAGTTATGGGCTAAACACCGGGGAGCTGTTTTTT.